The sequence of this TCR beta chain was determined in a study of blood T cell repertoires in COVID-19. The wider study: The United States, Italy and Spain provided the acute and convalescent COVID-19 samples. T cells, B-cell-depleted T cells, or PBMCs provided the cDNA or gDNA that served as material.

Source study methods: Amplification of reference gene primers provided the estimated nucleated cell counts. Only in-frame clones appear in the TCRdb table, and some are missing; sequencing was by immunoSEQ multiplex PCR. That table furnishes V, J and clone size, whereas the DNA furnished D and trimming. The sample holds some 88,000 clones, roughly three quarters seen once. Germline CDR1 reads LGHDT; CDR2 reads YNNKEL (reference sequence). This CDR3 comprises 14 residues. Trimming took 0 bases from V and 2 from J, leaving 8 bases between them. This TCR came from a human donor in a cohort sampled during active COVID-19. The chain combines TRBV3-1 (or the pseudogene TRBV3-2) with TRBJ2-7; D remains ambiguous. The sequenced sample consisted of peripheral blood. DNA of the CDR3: TGTGCCAGCAGCCAAGACCTAGAAACCTACGAGCAGTACTTC. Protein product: CASSQDLETYEQYF.